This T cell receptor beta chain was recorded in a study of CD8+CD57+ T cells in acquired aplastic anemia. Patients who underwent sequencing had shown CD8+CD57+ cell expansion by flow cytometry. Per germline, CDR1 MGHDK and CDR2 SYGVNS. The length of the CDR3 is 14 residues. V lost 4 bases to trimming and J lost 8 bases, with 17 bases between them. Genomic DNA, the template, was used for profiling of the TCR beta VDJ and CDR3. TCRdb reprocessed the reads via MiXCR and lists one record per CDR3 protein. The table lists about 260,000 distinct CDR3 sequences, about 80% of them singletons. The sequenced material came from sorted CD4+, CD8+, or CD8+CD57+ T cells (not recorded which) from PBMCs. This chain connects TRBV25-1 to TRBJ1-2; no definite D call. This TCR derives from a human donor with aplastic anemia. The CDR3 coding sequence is TGTGCCAGCAGTGTGTCCGGGGAAATGTGGGGCTACACCTTC. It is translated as CASSVSGEMWGYTF.